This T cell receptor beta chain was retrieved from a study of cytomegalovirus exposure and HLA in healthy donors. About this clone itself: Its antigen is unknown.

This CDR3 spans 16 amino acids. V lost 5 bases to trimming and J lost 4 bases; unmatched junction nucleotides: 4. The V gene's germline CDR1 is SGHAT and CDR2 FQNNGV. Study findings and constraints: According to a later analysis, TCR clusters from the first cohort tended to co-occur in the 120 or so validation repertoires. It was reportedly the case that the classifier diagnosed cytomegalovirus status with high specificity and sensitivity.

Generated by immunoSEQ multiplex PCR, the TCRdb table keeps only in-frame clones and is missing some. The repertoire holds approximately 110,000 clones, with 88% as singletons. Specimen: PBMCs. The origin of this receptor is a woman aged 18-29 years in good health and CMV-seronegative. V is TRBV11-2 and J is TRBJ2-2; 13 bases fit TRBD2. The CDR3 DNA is TGTGCCAGCAGCCATGGACTAGCGGGGGCCACCGGGGAGCTGTTTTTT. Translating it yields CASSHGLAGATGELFF.